The 10 T cell receptor beta chains given below trace back to one sample, sequenced in a study of tumor and adjacent non-tumor tissue in lung cancer. TCRbeta libraries were built with three rounds of nested PCR, modified from ARM-PCR. TCRdb independently ran MiXCR on the multiplex PCR reads; one entry per CDR3 protein. The top ten hold roughly 37% of the sample, which has about 77,000 distinct CDR3 sequences, more than 65% seen once. The template was RNA from unsorted bulk tissue. This non-tumor lung sample came from over 3 cm beyond the tumor edge. Sequencing input: distant non-tumor lung tissue. The receptor source for this set is a man between 65 and 85 years old with non-small cell lung cancer.

Regarding this clonotype: No conserved phenylalanine or tryptophan is present at the end of the CDR3, so a read error is the likely explanation. V gene TRBV11-3 combines with J gene TRBJ2-1, with 9 positions matching TRBD1. This CDR3 comprises 16 residues. After removal of 0 bases from V and 9 bases from J, the junction contained 9 bases not matched to a gene. Germline lookup yields CDR1 SGHNT and CDR2 YENEEA. Here the CDR3 reads CASSLDPTGGRGEQFT. DNA for the CDR3: TGTGCCAGCAGCTTAGATCCCACAGGGGGCAGGGGTGAGCAGTTCACC.

To note about this clonotype: Since the CDR3 does not end with the conserved phenylalanine or tryptophan, this likely comes from a read error. The chain employs TRBV12-3 or TRBV12-4 and TRBJ1-5, with TRBD1 identical over 11 bases. The CDR3 covers 15 residues. The CDR3 sequence: CASSLGTGGNQPQHC. The CDR3 region has the DNA TGTGCCAGCAGCTTAGGGACAGGGGGTAATCAGCCCCAGCATTGT.

The chain has TRBV4-3 and TRBJ2-7; maybe TRBD2 (6 bases). Germline CDR1 reads LGHNA; CDR2 reads YSLEER. This CDR3 contains 21 residues. The V end lost 1 base, the J end lost 0 bases, and 28 bases lay between the germline ends. Written as DNA, the CDR3 is TGCGCCAGCAGCCAAGCCCGTAACTCAAAAGGACTACCGGGAGACTCCTACGAGCAGTACTTC. It yields the protein CASSQARNSKGLPGDSYEQYF.

This clonotype was detected only once. This chain uses TRBV13 with TRBJ2-2; 7 bases are a match to TRBD1. V lost 0 bases, J lost 6 bases, and 4 bases stayed unmatched. The CDR3 is made up of 15 amino acids. Per the germline V gene, CDR1 is PRHDT and CDR2 is FYEKMQ (reference sequence). DNA of the CDR3: TGTGCCAGCAGCTTAGGCACAGGGGTTGCCGGGGAGCTGTTTTTT. This translates into CASSLGTGVAGELFF.

The chain recombines TRBV5-6 with TRBJ2-1, with D perhaps matching TRBD1 (6 bases). Germline values: CDR1 SGHDT, CDR2 YYEEEE. This CDR3 has 16 residues. The DNA of the CDR3 is TGTGTCGGCAGTTCCGGTAGGGGGAGCTCCTACAATGAGCAGTTCTTC. This translates into CVGSSGRGSSYNEQFF.

On this clonotype itself: A junction end diverges from the germline sequence, so it may reflect a read error. The chain recombines TRBV29-1 with TRBJ2-7; D is unclear. The CDR3 has 14 amino acids. Germline CDR1 and CDR2: SQVTM and ANQGSEA. The CDR3 bases are TGCAGCATTGAAAGGGCGAGGCCGACCTACGAGCAGTACTTC. Translated, it gives CSIERARPTYEQYF.

On this clonotype: This sequence may be a read error, since a much larger clone differs from it by one base. V gene TRBV12-3 or TRBV12-4 combines with J gene TRBJ2-7; 7 nucleotides agree with TRBD1. With 6 bases clipped from V and 4 bases from J, the junction kept 9 bases outside the gene matches. This CDR3 spans 14 amino acids. The CDR3 region is CASRPGTDHYEQYF. The CDR3 nucleotides are TGTGCCAGCAGACCCGGGACAGATCATTACGAGCAGTACTTC.

V and J are TRBV6-1 and TRBJ2-6, with D perhaps TRBD1 (6 bases). Germline V gene data show CDR1 as MNHNS and CDR2 as SASEGT. The CDR3 is 14 residues long. V was trimmed by 3 bases and J by 13 bases, leaving 16 bases between them. The chain's CDR3 is CASSEGAGEKVLTF. The DNA of the CDR3 is TGTGCCAGCAGTGAGGGGGCTGGGGAAAAAGTCCTGACTTTC.

This clonotype is medium-sized (0.01 to 0.1%). The chain couples TRBV10-3 to TRBJ2-5; 7 bases align to TRBD2. Germline V CDR1 and CDR2: ENHRY, SYGVKD. Unmatched junction bases numbered 19, after V lost 6 bases and J lost 9 bases. The CDR3 totals 16 residues. In DNA form, the CDR3 reads TGTGCCATCAGGATCGAGCGGGGCCCTTTGTCAGGGTCCCAGTACTTC. As protein: CAIRIERGPLSGSQYF.

As for this clonotype: At one of its ends the junction is not consistent with the germline gene, which may arise from a read error. This chain uses TRBV10-2 with TRBJ1-1, with D maybe TRBD1 (6 bases). From germline, CDR1 is WSHSY and CDR2 SAAADI. There are 13 residues in the CDR3. The CDR3 DNA reads as TGCGCCAGCACTGTGAGGGGGAGGACTGAAACTTTCTTT. It translates to CASTVRGRTETFF.